These T cell receptor beta chains were read from a single sample in a study of CD8+ T cells in alopecia areata. The method was immunoSEQ multiplex PCR; TCRdb's version includes in-frame clones alone and lacks a portion of them. The table has more than 200,000 clones, about three fifths seen once. The sample consisted of CD4+ T cells sorted from blood, taken at week 4, from a patient treated with tofacitinib. The receptors here all came from a human donor with alopecia areata. CDR3s include the opening cysteine and the closing phenylalanine or tryptophan. The D gene is left open where the match is weak. The listing skips clone size in some rows; elsewhere it reads once, few, many or a size class.

cdr3_length	j_call	d_call	clone_size	v_call	cdr3_nt	cdr3_aa
15	TRBJ2-5	TRBD2	-	TRBV5-1	TGCGCCAGCAGCTTGGCCGGGGGGTCCCAAGAGACCCAGTACTTC	CASSLAGGSQETQYF
15	TRBJ2-2	-	-	TRBV2	TGTGCCAGCAGTGGACTGCCCGGGGACACCGGGGAGCTGTTTTTT	CASSGLPGDTGELFF
14	TRBJ1-1	-	few	TRBV2	TGTGCCAGCAGTCTGGGGGGAAGGAACACTGAAGCTTTCTTT	CASSLGGRNTEAFF
14	TRBJ2-1	TRBD1	-	TRBV27	TGTGCCAGCAGGAAGGGACAGCTTGGAAATGAGCAGTTCTTC	CASRKGQLGNEQFF
16	TRBJ2-7	TRBD1	-	TRBV6-5	TGTGCCAGCAGTTACTCGGGACAGGGACGAACCTACGAGCAGTACTTC	CASSYSGQGRTYEQYF
15	TRBJ1-6	-	-	TRBV4-3	TGCGCCAGCAGCCAAGGGTTAAGGTATAATTCACCCCTCCACTTT	CASSQGLRYNSPLHF
15	TRBJ1-2	-	-	TRBV14	TGTGCCAGCAGCCAAGAAGAAACATCTAACTATGGCTACACCTTC	CASSQEETSNYGYTF
16	TRBJ2-1	TRBD2	-	TRBV25-1	TGTGCCAGCAGTGAATCTAGCGGGGGGGCCTACAATGAGCAGTTCTTC	CASSESSGGAYNEQFF
14	TRBJ2-7	-	-	TRBV18	TGTGCCAGCTCATCCAGGGGGGCATCCTACGAGCAGTACTTC	CASSSRGASYEQYF
12	TRBJ1-2	-	-	TRBV28	TGTGCCAGCAGGGCAGACTACTATGGCTACACCTTC	CASRADYYGYTF
15	TRBJ1-1	TRBD1	-	TRBV30	TGTGCCTGGAGTGGACACCCAGGGGGGAACACTGAAGCTTTCTTT	CAWSGHPGGNTEAFF
16	TRBJ1-5	TRBD1	-	TRBV19	TGTGCCAGTAGTATCTGGGGACAGGATCTCAATCAGCCCCAGCATTTT	CASSIWGQDLNQPQHF
13	TRBJ2-7	-	-	TRBV7-2	TGTGCCAGCAGCTCCCGGGACGGCTACGAGCAGTACTTC	CASSSRDGYEQYF
15	TRBJ2-1	-	-	TRBV2	TGTGCCAGCAGTATCACGGTCGGTTCCTACAATGAGCAGTTCTTC	CASSITVGSYNEQFF
12	TRBJ2-5	TRBD2	-	TRBV7-2	TGTGCCAGCAGCTTCCCGGCGGGGGCCCAGTACTTC	CASSFPAGAQYF
13	TRBJ2-7	-	-	TRBV27	TGTGCCAGCAGGCCCCCAGCTCCCTACGAGCAGTACTTC	CASRPPAPYEQYF
15	TRBJ2-2	-	-	TRBV5-6	TGTGCCAGCAGCCTACCCGGGGGGAACACCGGGGAGCTGTTTTTT	CASSLPGGNTGELFF
15	TRBJ1-6	TRBD1	few	TRBV6-5	TGTGCCAGCAGTTGGGCTGACAGGGGGAATTCACCCCTCCACTTT	CASSWADRGNSPLHF
16	TRBJ2-7	-	-	TRBV4-1	TGCGCCAGCAGCCAAGAGCGTGGCGGAGGGCTGGGCGAGCAGTACTTC	CASSQERGGGLGEQYF
14	TRBJ2-3	-	once	TRBV7-2	TGTGCCAGCAACCCCGGAAGGGCGGGAGATACGCAGTATTTT	CASNPGRAGDTQYF
13	TRBJ2-7	-	-	TRBV4-1	TGCGCCAGCAGCCAAACAGAAGGCTACGAGCAGTACTTC	CASSQTEGYEQYF
11	TRBJ2-5	-	-	TRBV6-5	TGTGCCAGCAGGCCACGAGAGACCCAGTACTTC	CASRPRETQYF
13	TRBJ2-7	-	-	TRBV7-7	TGTGCTCGCAGCTTATCTGCCTCCTACGAGCAGTACTTC	CARSLSASYEQYF
14	TRBJ1-5	-	-	TRBV19	TGTGCCAGTAGGGACTTTAGAGGCAATCAGCCCCAGCATTTT	CASRDFRGNQPQHF
15	TRBJ1-1	TRBD1	-	TRBV4-3	TGCGCCAGCAGCCAAGAGGGGACAGCGAACACTGAAGCTTTCTTT	CASSQEGTANTEAFF
13	TRBJ2-2	-	-	TRBV7-7	TGTGCTAGCAGCTTAGCGGTCGGTGGGGAGCTGTTTTTT	CASSLAVGGELFF
14	TRBJ2-7	-	many	TRBV5-4	TGTGCCAGCAGTAAGGACACGTCATTCTACGAGCAGTACTTC	CASSKDTSFYEQYF
13	TRBJ2-7	-	-	TRBV30	TGTGCCTGGATGCAGGGAAGGGTACACGAGCAGTACTTC	CAWMQGRVHEQYF
15	TRBJ2-2	TRBD1	-	TRBV5-4	TGTGCCAGCAGCTCACAGGGGGCGAACACCGGGGAGCTGTTTTTT	CASSSQGANTGELFF
14	TRBJ2-3	-	-	TRBV29-1	TGCAGCGTTGAAGAGGCACAGCCTCAGGGTGGGCAGTATTTT	CSVEEAQPQGGQYF
13	TRBJ1-1	-	-	TRBV5-1	TGCGCCAGCAGCGTGGAAGTGAACACTGAAGCTTTCTTT	CASSVEVNTEAFF